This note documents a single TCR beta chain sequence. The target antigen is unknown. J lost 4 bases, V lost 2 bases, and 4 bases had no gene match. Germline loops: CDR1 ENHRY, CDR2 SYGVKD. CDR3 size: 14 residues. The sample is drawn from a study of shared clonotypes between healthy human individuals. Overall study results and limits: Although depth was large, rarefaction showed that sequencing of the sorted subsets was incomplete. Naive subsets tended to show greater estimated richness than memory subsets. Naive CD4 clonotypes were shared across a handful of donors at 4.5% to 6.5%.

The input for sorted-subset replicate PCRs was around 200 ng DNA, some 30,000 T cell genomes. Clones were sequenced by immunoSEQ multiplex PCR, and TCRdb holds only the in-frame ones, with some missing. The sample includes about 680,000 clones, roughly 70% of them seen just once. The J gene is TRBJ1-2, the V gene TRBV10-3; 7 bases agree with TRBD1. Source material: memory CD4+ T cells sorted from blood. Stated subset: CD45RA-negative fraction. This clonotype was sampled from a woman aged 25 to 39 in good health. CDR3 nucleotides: TGTGCCATCAGTGAGGGGACAGCTAGCTATGGCTACACCTTC. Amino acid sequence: CAISEGTASYGYTF.